One sample yielded the 27 T cell receptor beta chains listed below, sequenced in a study of early stage breast cancer tumors. Assay used: immunoSEQ multiplex PCR; TCRdb lists only in-frame clones, some missing. The sample has about 72,000 clones, approximately 79% seen once. Sample: blood. All receptors derive from a person in their sixties with breast cancer.

The DNA for the CDR3 is TGTGCCAGCAGTCCCCCACTAGCGGGGGGGCGCCGGGAGCTGTTTTTT. Protein sequence: CASSPPLAGGRRELFF. The chain joins TRBV2 to TRBJ2-2, with 13 bases matching TRBD2. The CDR3 has 16 residues. Germline assignment: CDR1 SNHLY and CDR2 FYNNEI. J lost 9 bases, V lost 5 bases, and 9 bases had no gene match.

The chain employs TRBV6-5 and TRBJ2-2; either TRBD1 or TRBD2 may fit D (6 bases each). The CDR3 spans 14 residues. Per germline, CDR1 MNHEY and CDR2 SVGAGI. Trimming left V 7 bases short and J 1 base short, with 10 bases between. The CDR3 loop reads CASKGGLNTGELFF. Written as DNA, the CDR3 is TGTGCCAGCAAAGGGGGGCTGAACACCGGGGAGCTGTTTTTT.

This chain connects TRBV5-1 to TRBJ2-7; D ambiguous. This CDR3 is 13 amino acids long. Per the germline V gene, CDR1 is SGHRS and CDR2 is YFSETQ. V lost 0 bases, J lost 0 bases, and 4 bases lay in between. The CDR3 sequence is CASSLGHSYEQYF. The CDR3 bases are TGCGCCAGCAGCTTGGGCCACTCCTACGAGCAGTACTTC.

This chain links TRBV7-6 with TRBJ2-2, with 8 bases fitting TRBD1. Germline V gene data show CDR1 as SGHVS and CDR2 as FNYEAQ. The V gene end was trimmed by 5 bases and the J gene end by 3 bases; junction bases not matched to a gene: 8. The CDR3 sequence is 16 residues long. The CDR3 DNA reads as TGTGCCAGCAGCCCGACTCAGGGGGCGCACACCGGGGAGCTGTTTTTT. This sequence encodes CASSPTQGAHTGELFF. Complete variable domain (other parts from reference TRBV7-6 and TRBJ2-2): GAGVSQSPRYKVTKRGQDVALRCDPISGHVSLYWYRQALGQGPEFLTYFNYEAQQDKSGLPNDRFSAERPEGSISTLTIQRTEQRDSAMYRCASSPTQGAHTGELFFGEGSRLTVL.

The rearrangement joins TRBV5-1 to TRBJ2-1, with D perhaps matching TRBD2 (7 bases). CDR3 size: 17 residues. Trimming left V 4 bases short and J 4 bases short, with 21 bases between. Germline V gene lookup returns CDR1 SGHRS and CDR2 YFSETQ. The CDR3 DNA follows: TGCGCCAGCAGCCCGGGACTAAAACCGGACAGATACAATGAGCAGTTCTTC. Its translation is CASSPGLKPDRYNEQFF.

The chain employs TRBV5-1 and TRBJ2-4; D gene uncertain. The V and J ends lost 1 base and 0 bases respectively, with 11 bases between them. The CDR3 is made up of 16 amino acids. Per germline, CDR1 SGHRS and CDR2 YFSETQ. The CDR3 sequence is CASSLHGGIAKNIQYF. The CDR3 DNA follows: TGCGCCAGCAGCTTGCACGGCGGAATAGCCAAAAACATTCAGTACTTC.

The rearrangement links TRBV6-6 to TRBJ2-7; 9 nucleotides line up with TRBD1. The germline gives CDR1 MNHNY, CDR2 SVGAGI (reference sequence). The CDR3 length is 15 residues. V was pared by 2 bases and J by 5 bases, with 7 bases of the junction left unmatched. CDR3 amino acids: CASSYAGQGKNEQYF. CDR3 nucleotides: TGTGCCAGCAGTTACGCCGGACAGGGGAAGAACGAGCAGTACTTC.

The chain recombines TRBV4-2 with TRBJ2-5; a weak D match, TRBD2 (5 bases). Trimming removed 4 bases from V and 1 base from J, with 7 bases in between. Germline CDR1 LGHNA, CDR2 YNFKEQ. This CDR3 region has 13 residues. CDR3 loop: CASSLGIQETQYF. The CDR3 DNA reads TGTGCCAGCAGCCTCGGGATCCAAGAGACCCAGTACTTC.

The chain joins TRBV20-1 to TRBJ1-3; the D is unclear. Germline values: CDR1 DFQATT, CDR2 SNEGSKA (reference sequence). The CDR3 consists of 11 residues. V gave up 4 bases and J gave up 0 bases, with 1 base separating them. The CDR3: CSAISGNTIYF. CDR3 nucleotide sequence: TGCAGTGCTATCTCTGGAAACACCATATATTTT.

V is TRBV10-2 and J is TRBJ2-5, with D maybe TRBD2 (6 bases). This CDR3 region has 16 residues. Trimming stripped 1 base from V and 1 base from J, with 13 bases between. CDR1 is WSHSY, CDR2 SAAADI, per germline. The CDR3 spells CASSEFTRGTQETQYF. In DNA form, the CDR3 reads TGCGCCAGCAGTGAGTTTACCCGCGGGACCCAAGAGACCCAGTACTTC.

The chain recombines TRBV7-6 with TRBJ2-1, with 8 bases identical to TRBD2. V lost 5 bases, J lost 0 bases, and 6 bases stayed unmatched. This CDR3 is built from 16 residues. Germline CDR1 is SGHVS and CDR2 is FNYEAQ. The CDR3 region has the DNA TGTGCCAGCAGCAAACGCGGGGGGAGCTCCTACAATGAGCAGTTCTTC. This translates into CASSKRGGSSYNEQFF.

The chain employs TRBV28 and TRBJ1-5; D is undetermined. The CDR3 contains 16 residues. Looked up from germline, CDR1 is MDHEN and CDR2 is SYDVKM. The V end was cut by 5 bases, the J end by 4 bases, with 18 bases between. For the CDR3, the DNA is TGTGCCAGCAGTCCGCGCTTAGTGACCCGTAATCAGCCCCAGCATTTT. Translating gives CASSPRLVTRNQPQHF.

The chain recombines TRBV10-1 with TRBJ2-2; no clear D. CDR1 WNHNN and CDR2 SYGVQD come from the germline V gene (reference sequence). V dropped 2 bases and J dropped 1 base, with 14 bases sitting between them. CDR3 length equals 17 residues. The CDR3 coding sequence is TGCGCCAGCAGTGAGGGGTTGGGAACTGTGAACACCGGGGAGCTGTTTTTT. Translated, it gives CASSEGLGTVNTGELFF.

This clone was detected only a few times. The V call is TRBV5-4, the J call TRBJ2-7, with D perhaps given as TRBD1 or TRBD2 (5 bases each). From germline, CDR1 is SGHNT and CDR2 YYREEE (reference sequence). V was trimmed by 3 bases and J by 3 bases, leaving 13 bases between them. The CDR3 loop spans 14 amino acids. CDR3 DNA: TGTGCCAGCAGCTCACCAGGGAGTCGCTACGAGCAGTACTTC. Protein product: CASSSPGSRYEQYF.

This clone was seen once. The chain recombines TRBV6-6 with TRBJ2-3; D is unclear. V was clipped by 2 bases and J by 2 bases, with 5 bases between them. The CDR3 runs 13 residues. Germline V gene sequence: CDR1 MNHNY, CDR2 SVGAGI (reference sequence). This chain's CDR3 is CASSYLDTDTQYF. The DNA of the CDR3 is TGTGCCAGCAGTTACCTCGACACAGATACGCAGTATTTT.

The J gene is TRBJ2-1, the V gene TRBV28; 9 bases fit TRBD2. The germline V gene encodes CDR1 MDHEN and CDR2 SYDVKM. Germline trimming cut 6 bases from V and 6 bases from J; bases unmatched to any gene: 21. This CDR3 contains 19 residues. CDR3 nucleotides: TGTGCCAGCAGCTCCTATGTGGTAGCGGGAGAGAAAAGGGCCAATGAGCAGTTCTTC. Translated: CASSSYVVAGEKRANEQFF.

This chain joins TRBV9 and TRBJ1-1; TRBD1 is a possible D gene (6 bases). V was shortened by 4 bases and J by 4 bases, with 17 bases between the two germline ends. CDR1 and CDR2 from the germline V gene are SGDLS and YYNGEE. This CDR3 has 15 residues. The CDR3 loop is CASSSVGAGGTEAFF. In DNA, the CDR3 is TGTGCCAGCAGCTCAGTGGGGGCCGGTGGCACTGAAGCTTTCTTT.

J is TRBJ2-7 and V is TRBV30; 7 bases line up with TRBD1. Germline loops: CDR1 GTSNPN, CDR2 SVGIG (reference sequence). This CDR3 has 13 residues. The trim removed 4 bases at V and 2 bases at J, leaving 5 bases unmatched. The CDR3 spells CAWTGQAAYEQYF. In nucleotides, the CDR3 is TGTGCCTGGACTGGACAGGCGGCCTACGAGCAGTACTTC.

The J gene is TRBJ2-1, the V gene TRBV4-3, with D unresolved. This CDR3 comprises 15 residues. The germline V and J ends were trimmed by 0 bases and 9 bases, with 15 bases remaining between them. CDR1 is LGHNA, CDR2 YSLEER, per germline. Here the CDR3 reads CASSQDDGPPGEQFF. Here the CDR3 DNA reads TGCGCCAGCAGCCAAGATGACGGCCCCCCGGGTGAGCAGTTCTTC.

A note on this clone: The identical CDR3 is also encoded by other nucleotide sequences in the sample. The genes are TRBV27 and TRBJ2-6, with D perhaps matching TRBD1 (6 bases). V was shortened by 7 bases and J by 1 base, with 11 bases between the two germline ends. The CDR3 is 15 amino acids. In germline, CDR1 is MNHEY, CDR2 SMNVEV (reference sequence). CDR3 protein: CASTAQGSGANVLTF. CDR3 bases: TGTGCCAGCACAGCACAGGGATCTGGGGCCAACGTCCTGACTTTC.

The chain recombines TRBV5-5 with TRBJ1-4, with a possible D match to TRBD1 (5 bases). The CDR3 runs to 15 residues. Trimming removed 3 bases from V and 6 bases from J, with 15 bases in between. Germline assignment: CDR1 SGHKS and CDR2 YYEKEE (reference sequence). Here the CDR3 reads CASSSRGRGDEKLFF. As DNA, the CDR3 is TGTGCCAGCAGCTCCAGAGGTCGAGGGGATGAAAAACTGTTTTTT.

A remark on this clone: One end of the junction does not line up with germline, which may come from a read error. The CDR3 spells CASSLGRNTGELFF. The CDR3 DNA reads as TGTGCTAGCAGCTTAGGCAGAAACACCGGGGAGCTGTTTTTT. V and J are TRBV7-7 and TRBJ2-2; no firm D call. The CDR3 runs 14 residues. Per germline, CDR1 SSHAT and CDR2 FNYEAQ (reference sequence).

This chain joins TRBV20-1 and TRBJ2-1, with D unresolved. This CDR3 has 10 amino acids. The germline V gene has CDR1 DFQATT and CDR2 SNEGSKA (reference sequence). With 3 bases removed from V and 8 bases from J, the gap between germline ends came to 5 bases. CDR3 sequence: CSASWDEQFF. In nucleotides, the CDR3 is TGCAGTGCTAGCTGGGATGAGCAGTTCTTC.

This chain connects TRBV28 to TRBJ2-7; TRBD2 aligns across 7 bases. V gave up 5 bases and J gave up 2 bases; unmatched junction bases: 12. This CDR3 contains 16 residues. Germline V gene lookup returns CDR1 MDHEN and CDR2 SYDVKM. CDR3 coding DNA: TGTGCCAGCAGTACCGAGGACTTGGGAGGGCCCTACGAGCAGTACTTC. Translating gives CASSTEDLGGPYEQYF. Looking up the rest from reference TRBV28 and TRBJ2-7 gives the full variable domain: DVKVTQSSRYLVKRTGEKVFLECVQDMDHENMFWYRQDPGLGLRLIYFSYDVKMKEKGDIPEGYSVSREKKERFSLILESASTNQTSMYLCASSTEDLGGPYEQYFGPGTRLTVT.

This clone was picked up one time. The DNA of the CDR3 is TGTGCCAGCAGCTTACTTTTAGGGACAGGGACGGGAGATACGCAGTATTTT. This sequence encodes CASSLLLGTGTGDTQYF. The chain uses TRBV7-9 and TRBJ2-3, with 9 bases that match TRBD1. V trimming: 2 bases; J trimming: 5 bases; junction bases outside the gene matches: 11. CDR1 is SEHNR and CDR2 is FQNEAQ in the germline V gene (reference sequence). The CDR3 spans 17 residues.

The chain joins TRBV5-4 to TRBJ2-2; the match to TRBD2 covers 15 bases. Germline CDR1 and CDR2: SGHNT and YYREEE (reference sequence). V gave up 1 base and J gave up 6 bases; unmatched junction bases: 4. The CDR3 spans 17 residues. CDR3 DNA sequence: TGTGCCAGCAGCTTGCCGGGACTAGCGGGAGGACCCGGGGAGCTGTTTTTT. Translated: CASSLPGLAGGPGELFF.

This chain uses TRBV5-1 with TRBJ1-1; the match to TRBD1 covers 7 bases. V lost 6 bases, J lost 6 bases, and 14 bases stayed unmatched. The CDR3 consists of 15 residues. From germline, CDR1 is SGHRS and CDR2 YFSETQ. CDR3 protein: CASKEQGQSFSEAFF. The CDR3 coding sequence is TGCGCCAGCAAAGAACAGGGGCAGAGTTTTTCTGAAGCTTTCTTT.